Following are 19 T cell receptor beta chains from one sample sequenced in a study of shared clonotypes between healthy human individuals. Method: immunoSEQ multiplex PCR; TCRdb's copy keeps in-frame clones and lacks some. The data show about half a million clones, approximately 77% seen once. Source material: PBMCs. All receptors come from a woman in her thirties or forties in good health. Some clones in this sample may be carry-over from other donors' samples.

This chain links TRBV5-1 with TRBJ2-7, with 8 positions matching TRBD1. CDR1 and CDR2 (germline): SGHRS, YFSETQ. Losses at the gene ends were 2 bases for V and 0 bases for J; bases not matched to a gene: 13. This CDR3 spans 18 amino acids. The DNA of the CDR3 is TGCGCCAGCAGCTTACCTCCCGGGACAGGACCTAGCTCCTACGAGCAGTACTTC. This encodes CASSLPPGTGPSSYEQYF.

This chain uses TRBV5-1 with TRBJ2-5; 10 nucleotides line up with TRBD1. Per germline, CDR1 SGHRS and CDR2 YFSETQ. With 3 bases clipped from V and 5 bases from J, the junction kept 10 bases outside the gene matches. CDR3 size: 16 residues. The CDR3 DNA is TGCGCCAGCAGCTCCCCGGGACAGGGGTTGTCGGAGACCCAGTACTTC. Translation: CASSSPGQGLSETQYF.

The chain couples TRBV5-1 to TRBJ2-5; D not certain. The germline V gene has CDR1 SGHRS and CDR2 YFSETQ. The CDR3 covers 13 residues. V dropped 0 bases and J dropped 3 bases, with 6 bases sitting between them. Here the CDR3 reads CASSLGDEETQYF. CDR3 DNA: TGCGCCAGCAGCTTGGGGGATGAAGAGACCCAGTACTTC.

This clone was seen a single time. The chain combines TRBV11-2 with TRBJ1-2; D call uncertain. The V end lost 0 bases, the J end lost 2 bases, and 13 bases lay between the germline ends. CDR3 length: 16 amino acids. CDR1 and CDR2 from the germline V gene are SGHAT and FQNNGV. Here the CDR3 reads CASSLDLGVWNYGYTF. The DNA of the CDR3 is TGTGCCAGCAGCTTAGATCTCGGGGTTTGGAACTATGGCTACACCTTC.

This clone was observed many times. At the DNA level, this CDR3 is encoded by other sequences in the same sample as well. This chain uses TRBV15 with TRBJ1-2; tentatively, D is TRBD1 (6 bases). With 0 bases removed from V and 0 bases from J, the gap between germline ends came to 11 bases. The germline V gene has CDR1 LNHNV and CDR2 YYDKDF (reference sequence). CDR3 size: 16 residues. CDR3 amino acids: CATSRDSPGANYGYTF. Written as DNA, the CDR3 is TGTGCCACCAGCAGAGATTCTCCAGGGGCTAACTATGGCTACACCTTC.

The CDR3 DNA sequence: TGCGCCAGCAGCCAAGACCCAGTTCGACGGTTGAACACTGAAGCTTTCTTT. Its protein is CASSQDPVRRLNTEAFF. The chain links TRBV4-1 to TRBJ1-1, with D hard to call. Germline V gene sequence: CDR1 MGHRA, CDR2 YSYEKL. The CDR3 has 17 residues. The V gene lost 0 bases and the J gene lost 0 bases, with 14 bases spanning the gap.

The rearrangement links TRBV30 to TRBJ1-4; no clear D gene. V lost 0 bases, J lost 10 bases, and 15 bases lay in between. This CDR3 spans 14 amino acids. Germline values: CDR1 GTSNPN, CDR2 SVGIG (reference sequence). CDR3 sequence (DNA): TGTGCCTGGAGTGTTCCGAGATTTATAGGAAAACTGTTTTTT. Its translation: CAWSVPRFIGKLFF.

V and J are TRBV6-4 and TRBJ2-3; possible D gene TRBD2, 6 bases. V was trimmed by 6 bases and J by 2 bases, leaving 9 bases between them. CDR3 length equals 13 residues. The germline gives CDR1 MRHNA, CDR2 SNTAGT. CDR3: CASSGGLTDTQYF. The CDR3 DNA reads TGTGCCAGCAGCGGGGGACTCACAGATACGCAGTATTTT.

V gene TRBV7-2 combines with J gene TRBJ2-6; D is perhaps TRBD1 or TRBD2 (5 bases each). Germline CDR1 is SGHTA and CDR2 is FQGNSA. CDR3 length equals 16 residues. The V gene lost 6 bases and the J gene lost 4 bases, with 16 bases spanning the gap. CDR3 sequence reads: CASRPTPGPGANVLTF. CDR3 bases: TGTGCCAGCAGGCCCACCCCGGGGCCGGGGGCCAACGTCCTGACTTTC.

This chain joins TRBV6-5 and TRBJ2-7, with 12 bases fitting TRBD2. The length of the CDR3 is 14 residues. Germline V gives CDR1 MNHEY, CDR2 SVGAGI. Losses at the gene ends were 6 bases for V and 2 bases for J; bases not matched to a gene: 2. This CDR3 reads CASRRLAGAYEQYF. CDR3 in DNA: TGTGCCAGCAGGCGACTAGCGGGGGCCTACGAGCAGTACTTC.

This clone showed up just a few times. The CDR3 nucleotides read TGTGCCACCAGCAGACAAGGGGGTGCCTATGGCTACACCTTC. Its protein product is CATSRQGGAYGYTF. The genes are TRBV15 and TRBJ1-2, with a tentative D call TRBD1 (6 bases). This CDR3 has 14 residues. Germline V gene sequence: CDR1 LNHNV, CDR2 YYDKDF (reference sequence). V dropped 2 bases and J dropped 4 bases, with 11 bases sitting between them.

V usage is TRBV11-3 and J usage is TRBJ2-2; 7 positions agree with TRBD1. V trimming: 3 bases; J trimming: 5 bases; junction bases outside the gene matches: 3. The length of the CDR3 is 14 residues. Germline CDR1 is SGHNT and CDR2 is YENEEA. CDR3 coding DNA: TGTGCCAGCAGCTTCCTACAGGGGACCGGGGAGCTGTTTTTT. Protein product: CASSFLQGTGELFF.

The chain combines TRBV15 with TRBJ1-1; 7 nucleotides align to TRBD1. CDR3 length equals 15 residues. Germline V gene sequence: CDR1 LNHNV, CDR2 YYDKDF (reference sequence). V trimming: 0 bases; J trimming: 4 bases; junction bases outside the gene matches: 5. CDR3 nucleotide sequence: TGTGCCACCAGCAGAGATCCAGGGGGTAGCACTGAAGCTTTCTTT. Protein product: CATSRDPGGSTEAFF.

The genes are TRBV29-1 and TRBJ1-5, with 9 bases fitting TRBD1. The germline V gene encodes CDR1 SQVTM and CDR2 ANQGSEA. V was clipped by 7 bases and J by 5 bases; unmatched bases: 6. This CDR3 has 13 residues. The CDR3 region is CSAGQGRDQPQHF. The CDR3 coding sequence is TGCAGCGCCGGACAGGGGCGGGATCAGCCCCAGCATTTT.

The chain carries TRBV29-1 and TRBJ2-7, with 9 bases lining up with TRBD1. V lost 1 base, J lost 4 bases, and 5 bases stayed unmatched. Germline loops: CDR1 SQVTM, CDR2 ANQGSEA. The length of the CDR3 is 14 residues. CDR3 in amino acids: CSVEGGQGGYEQYF. CDR3 DNA sequence: TGCAGCGTTGAAGGGGGACAGGGTGGGTACGAGCAGTACTTC.

This chain uses TRBV19 with TRBJ2-7, with D tentatively TRBD1 (5 bases). Germline values: CDR1 LNHDA, CDR2 SQIVND (reference sequence). Trimming shortened V by 3 bases and J by 5 bases, and 11 bases separated the two germline ends. CDR3 length: 13 amino acids. The CDR3 is CASSMQGSHEQYF. The CDR3, as DNA: TGTGCCAGTAGTATGCAGGGAAGTCACGAGCAGTACTTC. Drawing the rest from reference TRBV19 and TRBJ2-7, the complete variable domain is DGGITQSPKYLFRKEGQNVTLSCEQNLNHDAMYWYRQDPGQGLRLIYYSQIVNDFQKGDIAEGYSVSREKKESFPLTVTSAQKNPTAFYLCASSMQGSHEQYFGPGTRLTVT.

The genes are TRBV27 and TRBJ1-1; 10 bases are a match to TRBD1. The CDR3 contains 15 residues. Germline assignment: CDR1 MNHEY and CDR2 SMNVEV (reference sequence). The J segment lost 5 bases and the V segment lost 5 bases, leaving 8 bases of the junction unmatched. In nucleotides, the CDR3 is TGTGCCAGCAGTGTTGGGACAGGGGTTGGTACTGAAGCTTTCTTT. Encoded protein: CASSVGTGVGTEAFF.

J is TRBJ2-5 and V is TRBV2; D is possibly TRBD2 (6 bases). The germline V gene encodes CDR1 SNHLY and CDR2 FYNNEI. Trimming removed 5 bases from V and 4 bases from J, with 11 bases in between. The CDR3 totals 13 residues. The CDR3 bases are TGTGCCAGCAGTTTTAGACTAGTAGAGACCCAGTACTTC. Translated, it gives CASSFRLVETQYF.

The CDR3 sequence is CASSLGLAARLSFF. CDR3 nucleotide sequence: TGCGCCAGCAGCCTGGGACTAGCGGCCCGTCTAAGCTTCTTC. V usage is TRBV4-3 and J usage is TRBJ2-1; 11 bases align to TRBD2. Trimming cost V 4 bases and J 16 bases; bases outside gene matches: 12. This CDR3 is built from 14 residues. Looked up from germline, CDR1 is LGHNA and CDR2 is YSLEER.